Presented here are 28 T cell receptor beta chains from one specimen sequenced in a study of T cells in Graves' hyperthyroidism and ophthalmopathy (dated by TCRdb to about 2019). The library was made by multiplex PCR. Sequencing used an Illumina HiSeq 2000. The TCR beta CDR3 regions were amplified from the RNA transcripts. The first round of RT-PCR for the TCR CDR3 was performed with the HTBI primer set and the Qiagen OneStep RT-PCR kit. TCRdb ran its own pipeline on the public reads, namely fastp trimming at Q25 and MiXCR clone calling, and kept in-frame beta chains. Each CDR3 protein gets just one entry, which takes the most common genes and DNA from the rows behind it. Within this sample are a few hundred thousand distinct CDR3 sequences, with less than 20% of them counted one time only. The ten most abundant clones make up roughly a quarter of the sample. Sequenced sample: blood. These receptors all stem from a young woman with Graves' hyperthyroidism that later progressed to Graves' ophthalmopathy.

This clonotype was picked up many times. As DNA, the CDR3 is TGTGCCCCCACGGGACCCCGTTTTTGCGATGGCTACACCTTC. Its translation: CAPTGPRFCDGYTF. The chain is built from TRBV30 and TRBJ1-2; D might be TRBD1 (5 bases). This CDR3 has 14 amino acids. Germline values: CDR1 GTSNPN, CDR2 SVGIG (reference sequence). Trimming took off 8 bases at V and 6 bases at J, with 22 bases between the two ends.

As to this clonotype: A much larger clonotype is one base distant, so this may be a read error. CDR3 amino acids: CASSTQIGEPFF. The CDR3 nucleotides read TGTGCCAGCAGTACTCAGATCGGTGAGCCGTTCTTC. The chain links TRBV28 to TRBJ2-1; D unresolved. The CDR3 contains 12 residues. Germline V gives CDR1 MDHEN, CDR2 SYDVKM.

This clonotype has ten or more counts. This chain links TRBV6-2 or TRBV6-3 with TRBJ2-3; D remains ambiguous. The CDR3 has 13 amino acids. The germline CDR1 and CDR2 sequences are MNHEY and SVGEGT. V was clipped by 7 bases and J by 3 bases, with 11 bases between them. The CDR3 reads CASTLKETDTQYF. The CDR3 DNA reads TGTGCCAGCACCCTGAAGGAAACAGATACGCAGTATTTT.

This clonotype was seen many times. The chain employs TRBV27 and TRBJ2-1; 7 positions agree with TRBD2. CDR1 and CDR2 (germline): MNHEY, SMNVEV (reference sequence). J lost 8 bases, V lost 2 bases, and 12 bases had no gene match. The length of the CDR3 is 16 residues. CDR3: CASSLDRTRIVHEQFF. Written as DNA, the CDR3 is TGTGCCAGCAGTTTAGATCGGACTAGAATTGTCCATGAGCAGTTCTTC.

This clonotype was counted only a few times. CDR3 sequence: CASNSRGYNEQFF. The CDR3 DNA reads TGTGCCAGCAATTCCCGGGGCTACAATGAGCAGTTCTTC. V usage is TRBV12-3 or TRBV12-4 and J usage is TRBJ2-1; possibly TRBD2 for D (5 bases). Trimming removed 7 bases from V and 3 bases from J, with 10 bases in between. This CDR3 is built from 13 residues.

This clonotype was seen at least ten times. V gene TRBV5-1 combines with J gene TRBJ2-3; 10 nucleotides line up with TRBD1. With V trimmed by 5 bases and J by 4 bases, 7 bases remained unmatched. Germline V CDR1 and CDR2: SGHRS, YFSETQ. The CDR3 covers 15 residues. The CDR3 sequence: CASSVDRGLADTQYF. The CDR3 nucleotides are TGCGCCAGCAGTGTTGACAGGGGGCTCGCAGATACGCAGTATTTT.

This clonotype was observed many times. The gene calls are TRBV28 and TRBJ2-3; the match to TRBD2 covers 10 bases. The length of the CDR3 is 19 residues. Trimming cost V 3 bases and J 0 bases; bases outside gene matches: 12. Germline-derived CDR1 and CDR2 are MDHEN and SYDVKM. As DNA, the CDR3 is TGTGCCAGCAGTTTTCCTAGCGGGAGTTGGGGGACTAGCACAGATACGCAGTATTTT. This translates into CASSFPSGSWGTSTDTQYF.

This clonotype has a count of ten or more. The CDR3 is CSTDRGLTYEQYF. CDR3 coding DNA: TGCAGTACGGACAGGGGGCTCACCTACGAGCAGTACTTC. This sequence joins TRBV20-1 and TRBJ2-7; 11 bases are shared with TRBD1. The junction had 5 bases not matched to a gene; V was cut back by 8 bases and J by 2 bases. The CDR3 has 13 amino acids. Germline assignment: CDR1 DFQATT and CDR2 SNEGSKA (reference sequence).

This clonotype was seen a handful of times. A clone one base away is much larger, so this may be a read error. CDR3 protein: CASSLGSLPKNEQFF. The CDR3 DNA sequence: TGTGCCAGCAGCTTAGGAAGCCTCCCCAAGAATGAGCAGTTCTTC. This chain uses TRBV11-2 with TRBJ2-1, with D hard to call. This CDR3 has 15 residues. From germline, CDR1 is SGHAT and CDR2 FQNNGV. Trimming left V 1 base short and J 7 bases short, with 14 bases between.

This clonotype occurred many times. The chain joins TRBV20-1 to TRBJ2-3; 8 bases line up with TRBD2. CDR1 is DFQATT, CDR2 SNEGSKA, per germline (reference sequence). The CDR3 is made up of 17 amino acids. Trimming removed 2 bases from V and 0 bases from J; junction bases left unmatched: 10. The chain's CDR3 is CSARLLADVPSTDTQYF. The CDR3 DNA reads as TGCAGTGCTAGATTACTAGCGGACGTGCCTAGCACAGATACGCAGTATTTT.

The chain uses TRBV5-4 and TRBJ2-7; D is perhaps TRBD1 or TRBD2 (5 bases each). The CDR3 has 14 amino acids. V dropped 0 bases and J dropped 2 bases, with 9 bases sitting between them. Germline V gene data show CDR1 as SGHNT and CDR2 as YYREEE (reference sequence). Written as DNA, the CDR3 is TGTGCCAGCAGCTTGGGAGGGGCGACCTACGAGCAGTACTTC. Encoded protein: CASSLGGATYEQYF.

This clonotype was seen ten or more times. The CDR3 coding sequence is TGTGCCTGGAGCCAGGGGGCTTCTGACAATCAGCCCCAGCATTTT. This encodes CAWSQGASDNQPQHF. The J gene is TRBJ1-5, the V gene TRBV30, with 8 bases lining up with TRBD1. This CDR3 has 15 amino acids. Unmatched junction bases numbered 7, after V lost 3 bases and J lost 3 bases. Germline V gives CDR1 GTSNPN, CDR2 SVGIG (reference sequence). The entire variable domain, with the rest obtained from reference TRBV30 and TRBJ1-5, is as follows: SQTIHQWPATLVQPVGSPLSLECTVEGTSNPNLYWYRQAAGRGLQLLFYSVGIGQISSEVPQNLSASRPQDRQFILSSKKLLLSDSGFYLCAWSQGASDNQPQHFGDGTRLSIL.

This clonotype came up many times. V gene TRBV20-1 combines with J gene TRBJ2-3; 8 positions match TRBD2. CDR1 DFQATT and CDR2 SNEGSKA come from the germline V gene (reference sequence). The CDR3 totals 15 residues. V lost 7 bases and J lost 4; bases outside the gene matches: 13. This CDR3 reads CSVLGPGGDPDTQYF. In DNA form, the CDR3 reads TGCAGTGTCCTTGGACCGGGGGGGGACCCAGATACGCAGTATTTT.

In nucleotides, the CDR3 is TGTGCCAGCAGCTTAGAAGGGACAGGGCCCAATGAGCAGTTCTTC. Translating gives CASSLEGTGPNEQFF. The rearrangement links TRBV11-3 to TRBJ2-1, with 9 nucleotides matching TRBD1. The CDR3 runs to 15 residues. V shed 0 bases and J 6 bases; nucleotides not matched to a gene: 3. The germline gives CDR1 SGHNT, CDR2 YENEEA.

CDR3 sequence: CASSTKPTSAHFF. CDR3 bases: TGCGCCAGCAGCACTAAACCGACTAGCGCCCATTTCTTC. The chain uses TRBV10-1 and TRBJ2-1; 8 bases match TRBD2. V trimming: 6 bases; J trimming: 16 bases; junction bases outside the gene matches: 14. The CDR3 is 13 amino acids. Germline V CDR1 and CDR2: WNHNN, SYGVQD (reference sequence).

The J gene is TRBJ2-1, the V gene TRBV27; 9 nucleotides match TRBD2. The CDR3 is 16 amino acids. The trim removed 4 bases at V and 9 bases at J, leaving 13 bases unmatched. Germline loops: CDR1 MNHEY, CDR2 SMNVEV (reference sequence). The CDR3 sequence is CASSSGAGGRIGEQFF. The CDR3 DNA reads TGTGCCAGCAGTTCCGGGGCGGGAGGGAGAATCGGTGAGCAGTTCTTC.

There are many counts of this clonotype. The rearrangement uses TRBV5-1 and TRBJ2-5; 7 bases fit TRBD2. Germline V gene sequence: CDR1 SGHRS, CDR2 YFSETQ. Losses at the gene ends were 1 base for V and 3 bases for J; bases not matched to a gene: 9. CDR3 length: 16 amino acids. CDR3 amino acids: CASSLSSGWTKETQYF. DNA of the CDR3: TGCGCCAGCAGCTTGAGTAGCGGGTGGACCAAAGAGACCCAGTACTTC.

The J gene is TRBJ2-1, the V gene TRBV7-9; 8 bases match TRBD1. The CDR3 consists of 17 residues. Germline CDR1 reads SEHNR; CDR2 reads FQNEAQ (reference sequence). CDR3 region: CAASRGSGGVSYNEQFF. DNA for the CDR3: TGTGCGGCCAGTCGGGGTTCAGGGGGCGTTTCCTACAATGAGCAGTTCTTC. Supplemented by reference TRBV7-9 and TRBJ2-1, the full variable domain reads DTGVSQNPRHKITKRGQNVTFRCDPISEHNRLYWYRQTLGQGPEFLTYFQNEAQLEKSRLLSDRFSAERPKGSFSTLEIQRTEQGDSAMYLCAASRGSGGVSYNEQFFGPGTRLTVL.

A few counts support this clonotype. This sequence joins TRBV29-1 and TRBJ2-5; no clear D gene. The germline V gene encodes CDR1 SQVTM and CDR2 ANQGSEA. The CDR3 covers 11 residues. This CDR3 reads CSAVVGETQYF. The CDR3 nucleotides read TGCAGTGCCGTGGTAGGGGAGACCCAGTACTTC.

The chain's CDR3 is CASSYDQGQPQHF. The CDR3 coding sequence is TGTGCCAGCAGTTACGATCAGGGTCAGCCCCAGCATTTT. This sequence joins TRBV6-6 and TRBJ1-5; possible D gene TRBD1, 5 bases. Deletions cut 2 bases from V and 6 bases from J, with 8 bases between. Per the germline V gene, CDR1 is MNHNY and CDR2 is SVGAGI (reference sequence). The CDR3 loop spans 13 amino acids.

The chain is built from TRBV6-1 and TRBJ2-3; 8 nucleotides align to TRBD2. The germline gives CDR1 MNHNS, CDR2 SASEGT. This CDR3 contains 15 residues. V dropped 7 bases and J dropped 1; count of bases not matched to a gene: 7. CDR3: CASILSGKRTDTQYF. The CDR3 coding sequence is TGTGCCAGCATCCTTAGCGGGAAGCGCACAGATACGCAGTATTTT.

J is TRBJ2-3 and V is TRBV29-1; 7 nucleotides line up with TRBD1. CDR3 size: 14 residues. After removal of 4 bases from V and 2 bases from J, the junction contained 6 bases not matched to a gene. From germline, CDR1 is SQVTM and CDR2 ANQGSEA. The CDR3 DNA follows: TGCAGCGTTGCCAGGGACAGCTTCACAGATACGCAGTATTTT. Its translation: CSVARDSFTDTQYF.

This clonotype came up many times. The rearrangement uses TRBV27 and TRBJ2-1, with 10 bases that match TRBD2. The CDR3 is made up of 15 amino acids. The V segment lost 3 bases and the J segment 10 bases; nucleotides outside the gene matches: 9. Germline CDR1 is MNHEY and CDR2 is SMNVEV (reference sequence). This CDR3 reads CASSFTSGKLLEQFF. CDR3 in DNA: TGTGCCAGCAGTTTTACTAGCGGGAAGCTCTTAGAGCAGTTCTTC.

This clonotype has a handful of counts. The rearrangement links TRBV12-3 or TRBV12-4 to TRBJ2-1; D may be TRBD1 (5 bases). The CDR3 covers 15 residues. Deletions cut 7 bases from V and 5 bases from J, with 18 bases between. CDR3 residues: CASTSVDSRHNEQFF. The CDR3 DNA reads TGTGCCAGCACCTCCGTAGACAGTAGACACAATGAGCAGTTCTTC.

This clonotype has a count of ten or more. The rearrangement links TRBV20-1 to TRBJ1-1; no firm D call. CDR1 and CDR2 from the germline V gene are DFQATT and SNEGSKA (reference sequence). The CDR3 covers 13 residues. V was trimmed by 4 bases and J by 2 bases, leaving 11 bases between them. The CDR3 region has the DNA TGCAGTGCTATGGTACAATCCAACACTGAAGCTTTCTTT. It translates to CSAMVQSNTEAFF.

This clonotype was seen repeatedly, ten times or more. J is TRBJ1-5 and V is TRBV28; D may be TRBD1 (5 bases). Trimming left V 3 bases short and J 3 bases short, with 9 bases between. The CDR3 has 14 residues. Germline CDR1 and CDR2: MDHEN and SYDVKM. The CDR3 spells CASSLGGINQPQHF. Written as DNA, the CDR3 is TGTGCCAGCAGTTTGGGGGGGATCAATCAGCCCCAGCATTTT.

This clonotype was recorded many times. J is TRBJ2-7 and V is TRBV6-1; maybe TRBD1 (5 bases). CDR1 and CDR2 (germline): MNHNS, SASEGT. The CDR3 sequence is 15 residues long. V was cut by 5 bases and J by 3 bases, with 17 bases left in between. The CDR3 region has the DNA TGTGCCAGCAGTTACAGGACCCCCAGAGGCTACGAGCAGTACTTC. Amino acids: CASSYRTPRGYEQYF.

The CDR3 DNA follows: TGTGCCAGCAGCCACGGACAGGGGGCGCTGAAGTGGGATGAGCAGTTCTTC. It specifies CASSHGQGALKWDEQFF. V is TRBV14 and J is TRBJ2-1, with TRBD1 identical over 11 bases. Germline-derived CDR1 and CDR2 are SGHDN and FVKESK. The CDR3 consists of 17 residues. V trimming: 3 bases; J trimming: 8 bases; junction bases outside the gene matches: 12.